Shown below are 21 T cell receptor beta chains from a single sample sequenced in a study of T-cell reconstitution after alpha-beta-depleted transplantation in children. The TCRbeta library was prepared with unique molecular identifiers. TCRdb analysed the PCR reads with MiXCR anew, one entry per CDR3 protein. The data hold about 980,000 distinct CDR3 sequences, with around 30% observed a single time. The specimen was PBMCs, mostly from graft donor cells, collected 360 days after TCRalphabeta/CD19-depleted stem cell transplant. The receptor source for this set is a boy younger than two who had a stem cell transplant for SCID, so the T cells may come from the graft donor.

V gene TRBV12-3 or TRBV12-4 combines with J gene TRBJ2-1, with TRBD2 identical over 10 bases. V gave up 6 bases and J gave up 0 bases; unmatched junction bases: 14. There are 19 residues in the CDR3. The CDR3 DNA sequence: TGTGCCAGCAGGATAGAGTGGGTAGCGGGGGGACTCTCCTACAATGAGCAGTTCTTC. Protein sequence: CASRIEWVAGGLSYNEQFF.

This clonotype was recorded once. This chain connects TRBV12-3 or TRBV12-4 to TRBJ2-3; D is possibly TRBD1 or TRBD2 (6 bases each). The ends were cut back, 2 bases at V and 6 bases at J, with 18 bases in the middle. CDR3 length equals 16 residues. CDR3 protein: CASSLWGARFADTQYF. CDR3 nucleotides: TGTGCCAGCAGTTTATGGGGGGCGCGATTCGCGGATACGCAGTATTTT.

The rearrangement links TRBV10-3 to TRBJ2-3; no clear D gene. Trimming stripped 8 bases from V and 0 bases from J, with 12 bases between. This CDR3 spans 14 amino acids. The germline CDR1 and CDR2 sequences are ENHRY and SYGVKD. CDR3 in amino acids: CAIGRGLSTDTQYF. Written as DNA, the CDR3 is TGTGCCATCGGGCGTGGATTGAGCACAGATACGCAGTATTTT.

In DNA form, the CDR3 reads TGCGCCAGCAGCCAAGTAGAGGACACAGATACGCAGTATTTT. This encodes CASSQVEDTDTQYF. This sequence joins TRBV4-3 and TRBJ2-3; D not resolved. CDR1 is LGHNA and CDR2 is YSLEER in the germline V gene. Deletions cut 1 base from V and 2 bases from J, with 7 bases between. The CDR3 spans 14 residues.

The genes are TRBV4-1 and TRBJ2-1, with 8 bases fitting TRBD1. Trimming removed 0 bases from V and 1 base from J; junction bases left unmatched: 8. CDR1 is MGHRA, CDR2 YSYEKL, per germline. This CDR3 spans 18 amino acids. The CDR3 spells CASSQERRTGSSYNEQFF. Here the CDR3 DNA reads TGCGCCAGCAGCCAAGAAAGGCGGACAGGGTCATCCTACAATGAGCAGTTCTTC.

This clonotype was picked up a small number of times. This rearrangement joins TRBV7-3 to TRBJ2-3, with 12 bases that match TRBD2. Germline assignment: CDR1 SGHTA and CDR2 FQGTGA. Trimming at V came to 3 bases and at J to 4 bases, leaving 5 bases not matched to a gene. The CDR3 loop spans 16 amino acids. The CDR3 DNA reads TGTGCCAGCAGCTTCCTAGCGGGGGGGCCGTCAGATACGCAGTATTTT. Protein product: CASSFLAGGPSDTQYF.

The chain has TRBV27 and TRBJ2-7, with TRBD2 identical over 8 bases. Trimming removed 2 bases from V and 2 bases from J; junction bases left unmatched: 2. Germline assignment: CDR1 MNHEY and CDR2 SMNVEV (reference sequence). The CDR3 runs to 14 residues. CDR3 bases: TGTGCCAGCAGTTTAAAGCGGGGGCCCTACGAGCAGTACTTC. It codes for CASSLKRGPYEQYF.

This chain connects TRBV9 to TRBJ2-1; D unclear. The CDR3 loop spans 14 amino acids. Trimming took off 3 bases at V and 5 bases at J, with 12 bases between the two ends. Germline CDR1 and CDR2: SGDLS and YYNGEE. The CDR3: CASSANNVNNEQFF. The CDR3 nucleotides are TGTGCCAGCAGCGCCAACAATGTAAACAATGAGCAGTTCTTC.

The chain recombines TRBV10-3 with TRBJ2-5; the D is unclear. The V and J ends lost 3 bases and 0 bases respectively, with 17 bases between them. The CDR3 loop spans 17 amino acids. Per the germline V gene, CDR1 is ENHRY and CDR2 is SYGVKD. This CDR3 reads CAISDSSPSHNQETQYF. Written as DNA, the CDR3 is TGTGCCATCAGTGATTCCAGCCCTTCCCACAACCAAGAGACCCAGTACTTC.

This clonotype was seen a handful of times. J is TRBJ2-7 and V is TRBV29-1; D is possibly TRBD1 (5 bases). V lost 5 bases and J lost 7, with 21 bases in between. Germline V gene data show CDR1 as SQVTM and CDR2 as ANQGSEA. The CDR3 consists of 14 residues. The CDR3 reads CSVRSFTGFREQYF. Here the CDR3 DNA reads TGCAGCGTTCGCTCCTTTACAGGCTTCCGGGAGCAGTACTTC.

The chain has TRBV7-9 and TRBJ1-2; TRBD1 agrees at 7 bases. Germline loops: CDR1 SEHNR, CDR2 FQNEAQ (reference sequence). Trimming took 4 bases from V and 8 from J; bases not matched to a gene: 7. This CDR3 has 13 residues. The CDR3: CASSSNRGGGYTF. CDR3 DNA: TGTGCCAGCAGCTCTAACAGGGGCGGAGGCTACACCTTC.

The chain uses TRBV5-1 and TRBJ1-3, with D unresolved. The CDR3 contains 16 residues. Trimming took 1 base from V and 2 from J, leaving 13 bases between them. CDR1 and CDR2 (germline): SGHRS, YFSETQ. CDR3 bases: TGCGCCAGCAGCTTGTGGGTGGCAGGCGCTGGAAACACCATATATTTT. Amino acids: CASSLWVAGAGNTIYF.

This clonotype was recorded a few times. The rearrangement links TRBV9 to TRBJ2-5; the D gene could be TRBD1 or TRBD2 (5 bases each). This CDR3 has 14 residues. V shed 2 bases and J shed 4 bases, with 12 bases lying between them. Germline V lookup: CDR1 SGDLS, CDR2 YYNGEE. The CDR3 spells CASSVGPPRETQYF. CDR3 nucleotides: TGTGCCAGCAGCGTGGGACCCCCGCGAGAGACCCAGTACTTC.

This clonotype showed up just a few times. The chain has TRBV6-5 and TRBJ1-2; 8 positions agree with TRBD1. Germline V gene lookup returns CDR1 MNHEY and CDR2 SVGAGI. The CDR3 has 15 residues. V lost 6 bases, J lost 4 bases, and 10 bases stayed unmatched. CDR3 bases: TGTGCCAGCAGCCCAACCCGACAGGGGCTCTATGGCTACACCTTC. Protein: CASSPTRQGLYGYTF.

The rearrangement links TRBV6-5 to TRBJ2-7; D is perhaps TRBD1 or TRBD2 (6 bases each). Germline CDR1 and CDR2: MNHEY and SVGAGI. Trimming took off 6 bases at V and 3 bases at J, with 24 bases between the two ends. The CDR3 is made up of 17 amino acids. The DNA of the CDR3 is TGTGCCAGCAGAAGACTATCTAAAGGGGGAGGCGTCTACGAGCAGTACTTC. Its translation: CASRRLSKGGGVYEQYF.

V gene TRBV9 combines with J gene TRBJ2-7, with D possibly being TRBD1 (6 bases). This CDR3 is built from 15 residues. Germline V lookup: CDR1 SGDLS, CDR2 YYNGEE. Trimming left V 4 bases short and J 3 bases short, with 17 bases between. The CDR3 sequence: CASSPPAAGVYEQYF. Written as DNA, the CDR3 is TGTGCCAGCAGCCCCCCCGCGGCAGGGGTCTACGAGCAGTACTTC.

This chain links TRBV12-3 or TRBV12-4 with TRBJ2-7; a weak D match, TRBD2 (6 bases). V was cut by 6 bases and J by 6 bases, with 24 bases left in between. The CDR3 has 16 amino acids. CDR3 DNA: TGTGCCAGCAGGACTTTTCGGGGGAAGACAGCGGGCGAGCAGTACTTC. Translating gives CASRTFRGKTAGEQYF.

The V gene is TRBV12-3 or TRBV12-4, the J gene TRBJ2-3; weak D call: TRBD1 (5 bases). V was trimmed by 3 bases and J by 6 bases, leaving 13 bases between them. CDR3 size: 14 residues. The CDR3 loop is CASSLGDSRDTQYF. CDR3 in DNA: TGTGCCAGCAGTTTGGGCGACAGTCGGGATACGCAGTATTTT.

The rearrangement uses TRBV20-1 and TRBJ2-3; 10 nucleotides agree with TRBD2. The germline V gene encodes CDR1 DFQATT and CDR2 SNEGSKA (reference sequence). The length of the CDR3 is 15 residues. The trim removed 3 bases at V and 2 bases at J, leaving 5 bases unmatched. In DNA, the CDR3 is TGCAGTGCTAGCCTAGCGGGGGCCCCCACAGATACGCAGTATTTT. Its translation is CSASLAGAPTDTQYF.

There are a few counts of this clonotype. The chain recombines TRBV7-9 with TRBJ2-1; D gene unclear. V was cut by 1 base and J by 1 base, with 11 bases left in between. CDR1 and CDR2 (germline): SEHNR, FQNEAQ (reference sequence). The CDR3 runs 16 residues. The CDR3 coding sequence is TGTGCCAGCAGCTTAGGGGGTTCCTATTCCTACAATGAGCAGTTCTTC. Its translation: CASSLGGSYSYNEQFF.

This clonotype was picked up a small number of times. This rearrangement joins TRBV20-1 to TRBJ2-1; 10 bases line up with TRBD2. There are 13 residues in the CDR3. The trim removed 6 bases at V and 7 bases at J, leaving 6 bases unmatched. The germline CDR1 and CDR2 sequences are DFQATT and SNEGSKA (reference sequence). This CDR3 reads CSASSGGVNEQFF. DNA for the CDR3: TGCAGTGCCTCTAGCGGGGGTGTAAATGAGCAGTTCTTC.